These 28 T cell receptor beta chains were sequenced from one sample in a study of shared clonotypes between healthy human individuals. Generated by immunoSEQ multiplex PCR, the TCRdb table keeps only in-frame clones and is missing some. The table has approximately 840,000 clones, about 96% seen once; the top ten hold less than 0.25%. Naive CD8 populations comprised CD45RO-negative cells positively selected for CCR7, excluding terminally differentiated effector memory CD45RA+ cells. Material: naive CD8+ T cells sorted from blood. The receptor source for this set is a man younger than 40 in good health.

J is TRBJ2-2 and V is TRBV7-9, with D possibly being TRBD1 (5 bases). The V gene's germline CDR1 is SEHNR and CDR2 FQNEAQ (reference sequence). The CDR3 has 16 amino acids. V lost 5 bases, J lost 6 bases, and 19 bases lay in between. CDR3 in DNA: TGTGCCAGCAGCGGACGACAGCGAACAGTTCCCGGGGAGCTGTTTTTT. This sequence encodes CASSGRQRTVPGELFF.

The chain is built from TRBV9 and TRBJ2-1; either TRBD1 or TRBD2 may fit D (5 bases each). This CDR3 spans 14 amino acids. CDR1 and CDR2 (germline): SGDLS, YYNGEE. V lost 0 bases and J lost 10, with 14 bases in between. The CDR3 reads CASSVASFRDEQFF. The CDR3 nucleotides are TGTGCCAGCAGCGTAGCCAGTTTCAGGGACGAGCAGTTCTTC. Full variable domain (remainder filled in from reference TRBV9 and TRBJ2-1): DSGVTQTPKHLITATGQRVTLRCSPRSGDLSVYWYQQSLDQGLQFLIQYYNGEERAKGNILERFSAQQFPDLHSELNLSSLELGDSALYFCASSVASFRDEQFFGPGTRLTVL.

The J gene is TRBJ2-7, the V gene TRBV2; D uncertain. The V end lost 0 bases, the J end lost 1 base, and 13 bases lay between the germline ends. The germline gives CDR1 SNHLY, CDR2 FYNNEI. The CDR3 contains 16 residues. The CDR3 region has the DNA TGTGCCAGCAGTGAAGCGCTTGGCAGTCCTTCCTACGAGCAGTACTTC. Translated, it gives CASSEALGSPSYEQYF.

This clone was observed a handful of times. Other DNA sequences in this sample translate to the same CDR3. For the CDR3, the DNA is TGTGCCAGCAGCGTAGCGCGCACAGATACGCAGTATTTT. Translating it yields CASSVARTDTQYF. The chain carries TRBV9 and TRBJ2-3; D is unresolved. This CDR3 contains 13 residues. Germline loops: CDR1 SGDLS, CDR2 YYNGEE. V dropped 0 bases and J dropped 1 base, with 3 bases sitting between them.

The chain recombines TRBV7-9 with TRBJ2-1; 10 bases match TRBD2. This CDR3 comprises 18 residues. Germline trimming cut 4 bases from V and 0 bases from J; bases unmatched to any gene: 9. CDR1 is SEHNR and CDR2 is FQNEAQ in the germline V gene (reference sequence). DNA for the CDR3: TGTGCCAGCAGCTGGCCGGGACTAGCGATGAGCTCCTACAATGAGCAGTTCTTC. Translated, it gives CASSWPGLAMSSYNEQFF.

This chain connects TRBV11-2 to TRBJ2-2; 11 bases align to TRBD2. The germline V gene encodes CDR1 SGHAT and CDR2 FQNNGV. The junction had 15 bases not matched to a gene; V was cut back by 5 bases and J by 4 bases. The CDR3 loop spans 19 amino acids. Here the CDR3 DNA reads TGTGCCAGCAGCCCGACGGGGACTAGCGGCCTCTCTGGCACCGGGGAGCTGTTTTTT. Translated, it gives CASSPTGTSGLSGTGELFF.

V is TRBV20-1 and J is TRBJ2-7, with D hard to call. The CDR3 length is 11 residues. Germline V lookup: CDR1 DFQATT, CDR2 SNEGSKA (reference sequence). V was cut by 2 bases and J by 6 bases, with 8 bases left in between. CDR3 sequence (DNA): TGCAGTGCTAGAAAGGTATCCGAGCAGTACTTC. It yields the protein CSARKVSEQYF.

This sequence joins TRBV7-9 and TRBJ2-5; TRBD2 matches 8 bases. Germline loops: CDR1 SEHNR, CDR2 FQNEAQ (reference sequence). There are 13 residues in the CDR3. The trim removed 7 bases at V and 5 bases at J, leaving 6 bases unmatched. DNA of the CDR3: TGTGCCAGCACCGGAGGCGGGAGGGAGACCCAGTACTTC. This encodes CASTGGGRETQYF.

J is TRBJ2-3 and V is TRBV13; D gene unclear. The CDR3 runs to 14 residues. Germline assignment: CDR1 PRHDT and CDR2 FYEKMQ (reference sequence). V lost 5 bases to trimming and J lost 0 bases, with 9 bases between them. CDR3 sequence (DNA): TGTGCCAGCAGCCAACTACAGAGCACAGATACGCAGTATTTT. It specifies CASSQLQSTDTQYF.

This chain links TRBV12-2 with TRBJ1-4. TRBV12-2 is classified as a pseudogene. This CDR3 contains 14 residues. The CDR3 DNA is TGTGCAAGTCGCTTAGCGCAATTTTACGAAAAACTGTTTTTT. This codes for CASRLAQFYEKLFF.

The rearrangement links TRBV7-9 to TRBJ2-1; 8 bases are shared with TRBD2. CDR3 length: 14 amino acids. V gave up 7 bases and J gave up 8 bases; unmatched junction bases: 10. The germline gives CDR1 SEHNR, CDR2 FQNEAQ (reference sequence). The CDR3 coding sequence is TGTGCCAGCACCGGCGGGACTAGTCTCTATGAGCAGTTCTTC. It is translated as CASTGGTSLYEQFF.

The DNA for the CDR3 is TGTGCCAGCAGTGTGTCTTCCCGACACTACCAAGAGACCCAGTACTTC. Translation gives CASSVSSRHYQETQYF. The chain couples TRBV25-1 to TRBJ2-5; D gene ambiguous. Trimming shortened V by 4 bases and J by 0 bases, and 15 bases separated the two germline ends. The CDR3 length is 16 residues. Germline V lookup: CDR1 MGHDK, CDR2 SYGVNS.

The J gene is TRBJ2-7, the V gene TRBV28; 7 bases are shared with TRBD1. Trimming cost V 2 bases and J 7 bases; bases outside gene matches: 14. The germline V gene has CDR1 MDHEN and CDR2 SYDVKM. The CDR3 has 16 amino acids. CDR3 protein: CASSLGGPQGFSEQYF. CDR3 in DNA: TGTGCCAGCAGTTTAGGCGGCCCACAGGGGTTCTCGGAGCAGTACTTC.

V and J are TRBV9 and TRBJ2-2, with D perhaps matching TRBD2 (5 bases). Germline V gives CDR1 SGDLS, CDR2 YYNGEE. CDR3 length equals 16 residues. V shed 2 bases and J shed 3 bases, with 14 bases lying between them. The chain's CDR3 is CASSVNRGFYTGELFF. The CDR3 bases are TGTGCCAGCAGCGTCAACCGGGGTTTTTACACCGGGGAGCTGTTTTTT.

The chain recombines TRBV30 with TRBJ2-7, with 8 bases aligning to TRBD2. Losses at the gene ends were 1 base for V and 5 bases for J; bases not matched to a gene: 7. This CDR3 is 14 amino acids long. CDR1 and CDR2 from the germline V gene are GTSNPN and SVGIG (reference sequence). CDR3 protein: CAWSAGTSPHEQYF. CDR3 nucleotide sequence: TGTGCCTGGAGTGCCGGGACTAGTCCCCACGAGCAGTACTTC.

V and J are TRBV27 and TRBJ2-1, with 12 bases matching TRBD2. V gave up 8 bases and J gave up 8 bases; unmatched junction bases: 4. The CDR3 covers 13 residues. Germline assignment: CDR1 MNHEY and CDR2 SMNVEV (reference sequence). The CDR3 region has the DNA TGTGCCAGCGGACTAGCGGGATTCGATGAGCAGTTCTTC. Its translation is CASGLAGFDEQFF.

J is TRBJ2-7 and V is TRBV9; TRBD1 agrees at 7 bases. The CDR3 is 13 amino acids. CDR1 and CDR2 (germline): SGDLS, YYNGEE. V lost 3 bases to trimming and J lost 2 bases; unmatched junction nucleotides: 2. This chain's CDR3 is CASSGTGTYEQYF. DNA of the CDR3: TGTGCCAGCAGCGGGACAGGAACCTACGAGCAGTACTTC. Drawing the rest from reference TRBV9 and TRBJ2-7, the complete variable domain is DSGVTQTPKHLITATGQRVTLRCSPRSGDLSVYWYQQSLDQGLQFLIQYYNGEERAKGNILERFSAQQFPDLHSELNLSSLELGDSALYFCASSGTGTYEQYFGPGTRLTVT.

This chain links TRBV9 with TRBJ2-7; 9 bases match TRBD2. Trimming at V came to 0 bases and at J to 8 bases, leaving 6 bases not matched to a gene. Germline V gives CDR1 SGDLS, CDR2 YYNGEE. CDR3 length: 14 residues. As DNA, the CDR3 is TGTGCCAGCAGCGTAGGGGCGGGAGGGCCCAAGCAGTACTTC. Encoded protein: CASSVGAGGPKQYF.

The chain recombines TRBV6-1 with TRBJ2-1; D is unresolved. CDR3 length: 15 amino acids. Germline assignment: CDR1 MNHNS and CDR2 SASEGT. The ends were cut back, 2 bases at V and 8 bases at J, with 16 bases in the middle. The CDR3 reads CASSEWLVQADEQFF. CDR3 in DNA: TGTGCCAGCAGTGAATGGCTAGTCCAGGCCGATGAGCAGTTCTTC.

The V call is TRBV6-1, the J call TRBJ2-1; D ambiguous. Trimming took 7 bases from V and 0 from J, leaving 10 bases between them. CDR1 MNHNS and CDR2 SASEGT come from the germline V gene. CDR3 length: 14 amino acids. The CDR3 here is CASIGWASYNEQFF. The CDR3 nucleotides are TGTGCCAGCATTGGGTGGGCCTCCTACAATGAGCAGTTCTTC.

This chain connects TRBV7-9 to TRBJ1-1; the D is unclear. This CDR3 is built from 12 residues. Trimming removed 5 bases from V and 11 bases from J, with 15 bases in between. Germline V gene lookup returns CDR1 SEHNR and CDR2 FQNEAQ (reference sequence). The chain's CDR3 is CASSHSGLEAFF. The DNA of the CDR3 is TGTGCCAGCAGCCATTCCGGTTTGGAGGCTTTCTTT. Drawing the rest from reference TRBV7-9 and TRBJ1-1, the complete variable domain is DTGVSQNPRHKITKRGQNVTFRCDPISEHNRLYWYRQTLGQGPEFLTYFQNEAQLEKSRLLSDRFSAERPKGSFSTLEIQRTEQGDSAMYLCASSHSGLEAFFGQGTRLTVV.

The chain recombines TRBV6-5 with TRBJ2-7; no clear D gene. CDR1 and CDR2 from the germline V gene are MNHEY and SVGAGI. V was clipped by 4 bases and J by 5 bases, with 6 bases between them. CDR3 length: 11 amino acids. The DNA of the CDR3 is TGTGCCAGCAGTTTTGGGAACGAGCAGTACTTC. Residues: CASSFGNEQYF.

The chain couples TRBV7-9 to TRBJ2-3; possible D gene TRBD2, 5 bases. The CDR3 runs to 13 residues. CDR1 SEHNR and CDR2 FQNEAQ come from the germline V gene (reference sequence). V was trimmed by 6 bases and J by 4 bases, leaving 11 bases between them. The CDR3 coding sequence is TGTGCCAGCAGGGGTAGCGCACCAGATACGCAGTATTTT. Translation: CASRGSAPDTQYF. Together with reference TRBV7-9 and TRBJ2-3, the CDR3 gives the full variable domain: DTGVSQNPRHKITKRGQNVTFRCDPISEHNRLYWYRQTLGQGPEFLTYFQNEAQLEKSRLLSDRFSAERPKGSFSTLEIQRTEQGDSAMYLCASRGSAPDTQYFGPGTRLTVL.

Points on this clone: The same CDR3 also results from other DNA sequences found in this sample. The chain has TRBV27 and TRBJ1-5; D ambiguous. Deletions cut 7 bases from V and 1 base from J, with 11 bases between. The CDR3 runs 14 residues. From germline, CDR1 is MNHEY and CDR2 SMNVEV (reference sequence). The DNA of the CDR3 is TGTGCCAGCACCCAGACGGGAAGCAATCAGCCCCAGCATTTT. Translating gives CASTQTGSNQPQHF.

The DNA of the CDR3 is TGTGCCAGCAGGCCACAGGGTGGGGCTAATGAAAAACTGTTTTTT. Translation gives CASRPQGGANEKLFF. V and J are TRBV7-9 and TRBJ1-4; maybe TRBD1 (6 bases). This CDR3 region has 15 residues. V lost 6 bases and J 3 bases, leaving 14 bases between the germline ends. CDR1 is SEHNR and CDR2 is FQNEAQ in the germline V gene (reference sequence).

This clone occurred once. The chain combines TRBV11-2 with TRBJ1-1; the D is unclear. Germline values: CDR1 SGHAT, CDR2 FQNNGV. CDR3 length: 15 amino acids. Trimming took off 3 bases at V and 1 base at J, with 12 bases between the two ends. The CDR3 is CASSFPNLGNTEAFF. DNA for the CDR3: TGTGCCAGCAGCTTTCCCAATTTGGGGAACACTGAAGCTTTCTTT.

This rearrangement joins TRBV7-9 to TRBJ2-3; possibly TRBD1 for D (6 bases). This CDR3 comprises 16 residues. Germline CDR1 reads SEHNR; CDR2 reads FQNEAQ (reference sequence). V lost 2 bases and J 2 bases, leaving 14 bases between the germline ends. CDR3 loop: CASSLIQGWVTDTQYF. CDR3 nucleotides: TGTGCCAGCAGCTTAATACAGGGATGGGTCACAGATACGCAGTATTTT.

The chain carries TRBV29-1 and TRBJ1-1; the D is unclear. The germline CDR1 and CDR2 sequences are SQVTM and ANQGSEA. Trimming removed 7 bases at V and 10 bases at J, with 13 bases between. CDR3 length equals 10 residues. In DNA, the CDR3 is TGCAGCGCTGAGACCGGCTCAGCTTTCTTT. Its translation: CSAETGSAFF.